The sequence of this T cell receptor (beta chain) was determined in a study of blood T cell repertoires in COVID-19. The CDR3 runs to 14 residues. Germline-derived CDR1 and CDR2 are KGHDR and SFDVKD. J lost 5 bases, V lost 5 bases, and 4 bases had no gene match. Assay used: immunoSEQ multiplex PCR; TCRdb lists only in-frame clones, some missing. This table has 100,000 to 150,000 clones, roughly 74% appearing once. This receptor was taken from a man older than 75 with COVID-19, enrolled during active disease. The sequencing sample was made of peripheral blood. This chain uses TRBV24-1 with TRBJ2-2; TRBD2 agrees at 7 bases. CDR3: CATSVQGGTGELFF. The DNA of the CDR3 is TGTGCCACCAGTGTCCAGGGAGGGACCGGGGAGCTGTTTTTT.